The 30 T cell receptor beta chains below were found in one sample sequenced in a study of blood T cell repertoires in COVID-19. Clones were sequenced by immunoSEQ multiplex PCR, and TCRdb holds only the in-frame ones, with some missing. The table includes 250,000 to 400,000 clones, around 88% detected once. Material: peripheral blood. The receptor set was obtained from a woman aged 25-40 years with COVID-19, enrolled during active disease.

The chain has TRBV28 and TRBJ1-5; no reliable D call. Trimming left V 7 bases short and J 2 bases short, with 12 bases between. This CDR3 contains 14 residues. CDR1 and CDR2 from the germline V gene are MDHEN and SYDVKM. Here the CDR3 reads CASTGEGGNQPQHF. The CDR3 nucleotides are TGTGCCAGCACCGGGGAGGGTGGCAATCAGCCCCAGCATTTT.

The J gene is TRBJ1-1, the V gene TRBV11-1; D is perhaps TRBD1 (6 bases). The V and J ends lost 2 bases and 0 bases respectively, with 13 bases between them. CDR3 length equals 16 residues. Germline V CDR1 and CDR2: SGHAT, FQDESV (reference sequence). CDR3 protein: CASSLRFGQLNTEAFF. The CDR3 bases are TGTGCCAGCAGCTTACGGTTTGGACAGTTGAACACTGAAGCTTTCTTT.

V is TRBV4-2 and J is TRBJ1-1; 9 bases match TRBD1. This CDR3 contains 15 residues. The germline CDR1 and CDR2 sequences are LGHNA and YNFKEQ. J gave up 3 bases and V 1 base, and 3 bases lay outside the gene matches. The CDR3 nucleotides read TGTGCCAGCAGCCAAGGGGGACAGGGCTACACTGAAGCTTTCTTT. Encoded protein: CASSQGGQGYTEAFF.

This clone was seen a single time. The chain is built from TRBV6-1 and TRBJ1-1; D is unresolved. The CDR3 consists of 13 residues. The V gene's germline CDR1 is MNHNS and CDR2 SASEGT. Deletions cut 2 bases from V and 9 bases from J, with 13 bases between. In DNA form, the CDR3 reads TGTGCCAGCAGTGAAAATACGAACCCTAAAGCTTTCTTT. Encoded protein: CASSENTNPKAFF.

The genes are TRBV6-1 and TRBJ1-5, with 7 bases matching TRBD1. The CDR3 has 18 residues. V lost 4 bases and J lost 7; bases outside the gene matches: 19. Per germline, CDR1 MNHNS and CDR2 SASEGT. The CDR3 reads CASSVRQGLNPPRQPQHF. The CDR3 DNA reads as TGTGCCAGCAGTGTTCGACAGGGCCTAAATCCCCCCCGGCAGCCCCAGCATTTT.

The CDR3 DNA reads TGTGCTAGTGGTTTGTCAACCGACGGGAGGGATGGCTACACCTTC. Protein sequence: CASGLSTDGRDGYTF. J is TRBJ1-2 and V is TRBV12-5; D is unresolved. V was shortened by 2 bases and J by 6 bases, with 16 bases between the two germline ends. The length of the CDR3 is 15 residues. Germline assignment: CDR1 LGHNT and CDR2 FRNRAP. The entire variable domain, with the rest obtained from reference TRBV12-5 and TRBJ1-2, is as follows: DARVTQTPRHKVTEMGQEVTMRCQPILGHNTVFWYRQTMMQGLELLAYFRNRAPLDDSGMPKDRFSAEMPDATLATLKIQPSEPRDSAVYFCASGLSTDGRDGYTFGSGTRLTVV.

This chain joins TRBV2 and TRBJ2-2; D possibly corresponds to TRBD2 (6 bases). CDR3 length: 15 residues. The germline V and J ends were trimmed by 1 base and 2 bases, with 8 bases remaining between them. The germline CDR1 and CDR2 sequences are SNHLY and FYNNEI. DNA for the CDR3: TGTGCCAGCAGTGAAGGGGGGGTCAACACCGGGGAGCTGTTTTTT. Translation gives CASSEGGVNTGELFF.

The CDR3 sequence is CATGQGAPGAFF. In nucleotides, the CDR3 is TGTGCCACGGGACAGGGGGCGCCGGGAGCTTTCTTT. The gene calls are TRBV6-5 and TRBJ1-1; 12 bases are a match to TRBD1. Germline V gene sequence: CDR1 MNHEY, CDR2 SVGAGI. This CDR3 has 12 amino acids. J was trimmed by 10 bases and V by 10 bases; bases with no gene match: 7.

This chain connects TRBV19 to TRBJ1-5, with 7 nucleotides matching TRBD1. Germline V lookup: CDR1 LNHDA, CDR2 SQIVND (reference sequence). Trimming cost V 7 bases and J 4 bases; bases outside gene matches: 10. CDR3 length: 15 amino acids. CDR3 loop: CASTLLPGGNQPQHF. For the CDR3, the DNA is TGTGCCAGTACCCTTTTGCCAGGGGGTAATCAGCCCCAGCATTTT.

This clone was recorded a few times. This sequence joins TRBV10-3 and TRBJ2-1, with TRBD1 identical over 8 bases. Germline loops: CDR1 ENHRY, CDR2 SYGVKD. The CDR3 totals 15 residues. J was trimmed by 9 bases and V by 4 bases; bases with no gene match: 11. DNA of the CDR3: TGTGCCATCAGTGCCCGGACAGGGAGTGGACGTGAGCAGTTCTTC. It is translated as CAISARTGSGREQFF.

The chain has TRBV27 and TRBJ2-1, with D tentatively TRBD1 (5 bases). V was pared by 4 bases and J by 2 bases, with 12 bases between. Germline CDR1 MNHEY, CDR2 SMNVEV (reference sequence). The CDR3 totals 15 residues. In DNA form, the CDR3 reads TGTGCCAGCAGTTCATTAGGGGAACCCTACAATGAGCAGTTCTTC. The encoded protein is CASSSLGEPYNEQFF.

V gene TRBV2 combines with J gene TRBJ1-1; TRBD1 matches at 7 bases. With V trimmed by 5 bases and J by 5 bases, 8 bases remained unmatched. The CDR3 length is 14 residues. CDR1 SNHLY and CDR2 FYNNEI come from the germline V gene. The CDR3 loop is CASSITTGRTEAFF. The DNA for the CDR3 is TGTGCCAGCAGTATAACGACAGGGAGAACTGAAGCTTTCTTT.

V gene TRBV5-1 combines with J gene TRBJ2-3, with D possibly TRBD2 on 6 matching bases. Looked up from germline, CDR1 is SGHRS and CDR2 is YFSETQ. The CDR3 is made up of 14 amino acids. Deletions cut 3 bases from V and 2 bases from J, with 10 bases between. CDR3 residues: CASSYRDSTDTQYF. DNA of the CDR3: TGCGCCAGCAGCTACCGGGACTCCACAGATACGCAGTATTTT.

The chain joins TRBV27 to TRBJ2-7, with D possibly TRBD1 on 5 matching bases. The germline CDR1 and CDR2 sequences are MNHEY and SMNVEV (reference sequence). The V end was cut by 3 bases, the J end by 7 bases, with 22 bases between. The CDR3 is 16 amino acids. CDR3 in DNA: TGTGCCAGCAGTTTCTTTAGTCCACCAGGGCCGGATGAGCAGTACTTC. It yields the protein CASSFFSPPGPDEQYF.

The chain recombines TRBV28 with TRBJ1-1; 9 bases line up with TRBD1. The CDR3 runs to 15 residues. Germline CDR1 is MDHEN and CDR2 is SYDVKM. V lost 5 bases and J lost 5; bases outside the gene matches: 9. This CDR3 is CASSRPGQGITEAFF. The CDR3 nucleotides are TGTGCCAGCAGTCGCCCTGGACAGGGGATAACTGAAGCTTTCTTT.

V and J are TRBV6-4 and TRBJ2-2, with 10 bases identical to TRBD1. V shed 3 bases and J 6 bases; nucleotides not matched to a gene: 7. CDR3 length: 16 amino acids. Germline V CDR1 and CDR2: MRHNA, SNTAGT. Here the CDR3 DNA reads TGTGCCAGCAGTGAGAGACAGGGGGCTTGGTCCGGGGAGCTGTTTTTT. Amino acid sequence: CASSERQGAWSGELFF.

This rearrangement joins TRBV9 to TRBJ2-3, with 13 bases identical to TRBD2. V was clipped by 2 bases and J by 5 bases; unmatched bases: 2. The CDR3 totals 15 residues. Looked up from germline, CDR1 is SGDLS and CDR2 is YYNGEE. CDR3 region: CASSVGTSGVDTQYF. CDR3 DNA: TGTGCCAGCAGCGTTGGGACTAGCGGGGTAGATACGCAGTATTTT.

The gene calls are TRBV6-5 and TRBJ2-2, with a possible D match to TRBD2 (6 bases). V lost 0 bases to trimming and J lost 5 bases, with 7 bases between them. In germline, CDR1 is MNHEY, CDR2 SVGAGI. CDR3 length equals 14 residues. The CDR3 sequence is CASSYSRGTGELFF. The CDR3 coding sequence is TGTGCCAGCAGTTACTCGCGGGGAACCGGGGAGCTGTTTTTT.

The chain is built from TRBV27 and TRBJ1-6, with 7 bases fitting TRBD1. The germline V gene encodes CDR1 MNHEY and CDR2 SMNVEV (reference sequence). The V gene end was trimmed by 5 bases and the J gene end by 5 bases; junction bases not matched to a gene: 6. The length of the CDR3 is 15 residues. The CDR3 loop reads CASSRRDSDNSPLHF. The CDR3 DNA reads TGTGCCAGCAGTCGCAGGGACAGCGATAATTCACCCCTCCACTTT.

The CDR3 DNA follows: TGTGCCAGCAGCCTTAGCGGGGAAGAGACCCAGTACTTC. Encoded protein: CASSLSGEETQYF. The V call is TRBV9, the J call TRBJ2-5, with TRBD2 matching over 8 bases. The trim removed 4 bases at V and 3 bases at J, leaving 2 bases unmatched. This CDR3 has 13 amino acids. The germline CDR1 and CDR2 sequences are SGDLS and YYNGEE.

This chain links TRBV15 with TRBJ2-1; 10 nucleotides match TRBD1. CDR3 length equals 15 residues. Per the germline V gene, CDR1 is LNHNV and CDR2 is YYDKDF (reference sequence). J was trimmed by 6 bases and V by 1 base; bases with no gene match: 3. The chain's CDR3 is CATSRGQGAGNEQFF. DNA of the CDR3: TGTGCCACCAGCAGAGGACAGGGGGCTGGCAATGAGCAGTTCTTC. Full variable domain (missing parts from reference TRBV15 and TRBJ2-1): DAMVIQNPRYQVTQFGKPVTLSCSQTLNHNVMYWYQQKSSQAPKLLFHYYDKDFNNEADTPDNFQSRRPNTSFCFLDIRSPGLGDTAMYLCATSRGQGAGNEQFFGPGTRLTVL.

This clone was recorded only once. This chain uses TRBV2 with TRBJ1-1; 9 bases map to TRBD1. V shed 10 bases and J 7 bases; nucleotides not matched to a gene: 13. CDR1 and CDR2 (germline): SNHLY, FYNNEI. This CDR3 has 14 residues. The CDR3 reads CAKDNKMTGGEAFF. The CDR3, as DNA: TGTGCCAAAGATAATAAAATGACAGGGGGTGAAGCTTTCTTT.

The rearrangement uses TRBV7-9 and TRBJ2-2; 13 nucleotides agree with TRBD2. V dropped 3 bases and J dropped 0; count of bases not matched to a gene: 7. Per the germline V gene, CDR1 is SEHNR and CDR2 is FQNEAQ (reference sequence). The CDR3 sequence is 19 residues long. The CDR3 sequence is CASSFPTSGGAPNTGELFF. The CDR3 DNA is TGTGCCAGCAGCTTCCCCACTAGCGGGGGGGCGCCGAACACCGGGGAGCTGTTTTTT.

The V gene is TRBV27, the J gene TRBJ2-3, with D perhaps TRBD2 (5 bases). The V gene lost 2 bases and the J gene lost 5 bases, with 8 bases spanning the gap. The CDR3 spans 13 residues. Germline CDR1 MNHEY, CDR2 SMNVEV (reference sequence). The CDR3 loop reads CASSLRGLDTQYF. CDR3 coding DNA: TGTGCCAGCAGTTTACGAGGGCTAGATACGCAGTATTTT.

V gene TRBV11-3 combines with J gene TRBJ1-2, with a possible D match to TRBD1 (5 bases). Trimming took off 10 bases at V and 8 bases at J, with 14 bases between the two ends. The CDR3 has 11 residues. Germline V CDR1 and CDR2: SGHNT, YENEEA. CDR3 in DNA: TGTGCCACCCAAGACAGCGCCGGCTACACCTTC. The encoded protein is CATQDSAGYTF. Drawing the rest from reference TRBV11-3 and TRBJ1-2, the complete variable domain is EAGVVQSPRYKIIEKKQPVAFWCNPISGHNTLYWYLQNLGQGPELLIRYENEEAVDDSQLPKDRFSAERLKGVDSTLKIQPAELGDSAVYLCATQDSAGYTFGSGTRLTVV.

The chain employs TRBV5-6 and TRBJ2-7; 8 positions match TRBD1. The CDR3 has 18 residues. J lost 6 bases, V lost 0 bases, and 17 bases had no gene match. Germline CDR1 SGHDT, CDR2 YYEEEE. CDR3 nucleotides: TGTGCCAGCAGCTTGGGGACAGGGAGGAGTAATCCCCCGGGCGAGCAGTACTTC. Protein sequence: CASSLGTGRSNPPGEQYF.

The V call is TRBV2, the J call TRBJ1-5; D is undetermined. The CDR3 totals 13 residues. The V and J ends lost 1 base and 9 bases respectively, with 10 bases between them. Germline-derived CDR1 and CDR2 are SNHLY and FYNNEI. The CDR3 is CASSEDSAGPQHF. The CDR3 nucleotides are TGTGCCAGCAGTGAAGACTCCGCGGGGCCCCAGCATTTT.

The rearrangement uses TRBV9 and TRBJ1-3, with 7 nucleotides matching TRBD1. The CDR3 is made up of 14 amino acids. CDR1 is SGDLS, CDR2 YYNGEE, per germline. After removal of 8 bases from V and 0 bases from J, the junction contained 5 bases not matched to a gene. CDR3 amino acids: CASTGEYSGNTIYF. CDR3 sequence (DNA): TGTGCCAGTACAGGGGAATACTCTGGAAACACCATATATTTT.

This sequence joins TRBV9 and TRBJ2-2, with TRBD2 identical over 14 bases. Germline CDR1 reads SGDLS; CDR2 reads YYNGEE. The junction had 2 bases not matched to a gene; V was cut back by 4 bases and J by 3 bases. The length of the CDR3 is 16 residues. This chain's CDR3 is CASSRLAGGHTGELFF. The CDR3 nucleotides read TGTGCCAGCAGCCGACTAGCGGGGGGGCACACCGGGGAGCTGTTTTTT.

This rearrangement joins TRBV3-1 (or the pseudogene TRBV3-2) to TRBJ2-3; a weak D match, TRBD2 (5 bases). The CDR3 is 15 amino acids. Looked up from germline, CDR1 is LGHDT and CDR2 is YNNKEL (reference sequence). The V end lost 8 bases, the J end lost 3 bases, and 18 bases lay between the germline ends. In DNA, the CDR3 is TGTGCCAGCGCCGGTCTCGGGGTAGGAACAGATACGCAGTATTTT. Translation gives CASAGLGVGTDTQYF.